A selection of T cell receptor beta chains follows, all from one sample in a study of memory CD4+ T cells and cytomegalovirus serostatus. Assay used: immunoSEQ multiplex PCR; TCRdb lists only in-frame clones, some missing. The repertoire holds under 65,000 clones, just under 80% seen once, with about 0.64% in the top ten. The sample was memory CD4+ T cells from blood. The receptors originated from an adult in good health and CMV-seronegative. Each CDR3 is given with its conserved first and last residue. Fields, in order: V gene, clone size, D gene, J gene, CDR3 protein, CDR3 DNA. D genes are given only for firm matches. For some rows the clone size is stated as once, few or many, or as a class when expanded; others skip it.

>TRBV29-1|NA|TRBD1|TRBJ2-7
CSGSRGPYEQYF
TGCAGCGGGAGCAGGGGGCCTTACGAGCAGTACTTC
>TRBV6-5|NA|NA|TRBJ1-2
CASSYQGPYGYTF
TGTGCCAGCAGTTACCAGGGGCCCTATGGCTACACCTTC
>TRBV7-6|NA|NA|TRBJ2-7
CASSLDVVSEQYF
TGTGCCAGCAGCTTAGACGTTGTGTCCGAGCAGTACTTC
>TRBV28|NA|TRBD2|TRBJ2-2
CASRPGLAGTGELFF
TGTGCCAGCAGACCCGGACTAGCGGGCACCGGGGAGCTGTTTTTT
>TRBV18|NA|NA|TRBJ2-5
CASSPGTAGTQYF
TGTGCCAGCTCACCTGGGACAGCGGGAACCCAGTACTTC
>TRBV6-5|NA|TRBD2|TRBJ2-3
CATGLAGRDTQYF
TGTGCCACCGGACTAGCGGGAAGAGATACGCAGTATTTT
>TRBV28|few|NA|TRBJ1-2
CASSLPATNYGYTF
TGTGCCAGCAGTTTACCAGCCACTAACTATGGCTACACCTTC
>TRBV9|NA|NA|TRBJ1-2
CASSVAGVQNYGYTF
TGTGCCAGCAGCGTAGCTGGGGTCCAGAACTATGGCTACACCTTC
>TRBV28|NA|NA|TRBJ2-7
CASSSPNGGRHYEQYF
TGTGCCAGCAGTTCCCCTAATGGGGGGAGACACTACGAGCAGTACTTC
>TRBV9|once|TRBD2|TRBJ2-3
CASSVGTSGMGTDTQYF
TGTGCCAGCAGCGTAGGGACTAGCGGGATGGGGACAGATACGCAGTATTTT
>TRBV5-4|NA|NA|TRBJ2-2
CASSSGSANLPTRELFF
TGTGCCAGCAGCTCAGGGTCTGCAAACCTCCCCACCCGGGAGCTGTTTTTT
>TRBV6-1|NA|NA|TRBJ1-2
CASSEGTAGYGYTF
TGTGCCAGCAGTGAAGGGACAGCAGGCTATGGCTACACCTTC
>TRBV29-1|NA|TRBD1|TRBJ2-3
CSVDRGLTDTQYF
TGCAGCGTAGACAGGGGGCTCACAGATACGCAGTATTTT
>TRBV5-1|NA|NA|TRBJ2-3
CASSLGGRTDTQYF
TGCGCCAGCAGCTTGGGTGGGAGGACAGATACGCAGTATTTT
>TRBV2|NA|NA|TRBJ1-2
CASVENYGYTF
TGTGCCAGCGTCGAAAACTATGGCTACACCTTC
>TRBV6-6|NA|NA|TRBJ2-2
CASSLGLAPTGELFF
TGTGCCAGCAGCTTGGGGCTAGCGCCCACCGGAGAGCTGTTTTTT
>TRBV19|NA|NA|TRBJ1-2
CATKDGVSSLGYTF
TGTGCCACAAAGGATGGGGTATCGTCATTAGGCTACACCTTC
>TRBV28|NA|NA|TRBJ2-1
CASSLDSHNEQFF
TGTGCCAGCAGTTTAGACAGCCACAATGAGCAGTTCTTC
>TRBV6-5|NA|TRBD2|TRBJ2-1
CASSFRTSNEQFF
TGTGCCAGCAGTTTTAGGACTAGCAATGAGCAGTTCTTC
>TRBV29-1|NA|NA|TRBJ1-1
CSVDRGNTEAFF
TGCAGCGTTGATCGGGGGAACACTGAAGCTTTCTTT
>TRBV10-3|NA|NA|TRBJ2-2
CAITASLANTGELFF
TGTGCCATCACAGCATCCTTGGCGAACACCGGGGAGCTGTTTTTT
>TRBV2|NA|TRBD2|TRBJ2-1
CASSVAGGPIEQFF
TGTGCCAGCAGTGTAGCGGGAGGGCCCATTGAGCAGTTCTTC
>TRBV19|NA|NA|TRBJ2-1
CASSMGSQRGRNEQFF
TGTGCCAGTAGTATGGGGTCCCAGAGGGGTAGAAATGAGCAGTTCTTC
>TRBV6-4|NA|NA|TRBJ2-7
CASSDSAGSSYEQYF
TGTGCCAGCAGTGACTCTGCGGGGAGCTCCTACGAGCAGTACTTC
>TRBV19|NA|NA|TRBJ2-3
CASSPGSTDTQYF
TGTGCCAGTAGTCCAGGGAGCACAGATACGCAGTATTTT
>TRBV7-9|NA|NA|TRBJ1-2
CASSTRTGIYTF
TGTGCCAGCAGCACACGGACGGGGATCTACACCTTC
>TRBV7-9|NA|NA|TRBJ2-2
CASSLRQDGTGELFF
TGTGCCAGCAGCTTACGACAGGATGGCACCGGGGAGCTGTTTTTT
>TRBV27|NA|TRBD2|TRBJ2-7
CASSLLPSLAGGSYEQYF
TGTGCCAGCAGTTTATTACCCTCACTAGCGGGAGGCTCCTACGAGCAGTACTTC
>TRBV29-1|NA|TRBD2|TRBJ2-2
CSAGGSSAGELFF
TGCAGCGCGGGGGGTAGTTCCGCCGGGGAGCTGTTTTTT
>TRBV29-1|NA|NA|TRBJ2-1
CSVERAGNEQFF
TGCAGCGTTGAAAGGGCCGGCAATGAGCAGTTCTTC
>TRBV29-1|NA|NA|TRBJ2-1
CSVVRGFDIGSYNEQFF
TGCAGCGTTGTACGAGGGTTTGATATTGGCTCCTACAATGAGCAGTTCTTC
>TRBV4-1|NA|NA|TRBJ2-7
CASSQDGGSANPPREQYF
TGCGCCAGCAGCCAAGATGGGGGATCGGCAAACCCACCTCGAGAGCAGTACTTC
>TRBV4-1|NA|TRBD1|TRBJ2-1
CASSQERTGLYNEQFF
TGCGCCAGCAGCCAAGAGAGGACAGGACTCTACAATGAGCAGTTCTTC
>TRBV7-9|once|TRBD2|TRBJ2-7
CASSFAGGVYEQYF
TGTGCCAGCAGCTTCGCGGGAGGCGTCTACGAGCAGTACTTC
>TRBV30|few|NA|TRBJ2-7
CAWSRGWREQYF
TGTGCCTGGAGTCGGGGTTGGAGAGAGCAGTACTTC
>TRBV6-5|NA|TRBD2|TRBJ2-5
CASALAGLGKETQYF
TGTGCCAGCGCATTAGCGGGATTGGGCAAAGAGACCCAGTACTTC
>TRBV28|NA|NA|TRBJ1-5
CASSLWGGGNQPQHF
TGTGCCAGCAGTTTATGGGGGGGAGGAAATCAGCCCCAGCATTTT
>TRBV11-2|few|TRBD2|TRBJ2-5
CASSWGGASGSGETQYF
TGTGCCAGCAGCTGGGGGGGAGCTAGCGGGAGTGGAGAGACCCAGTACTTC
>TRBV5-5|NA|TRBD2|TRBJ2-1
CASSPGTSSYNEQFF
TGTGCCAGCAGCCCAGGGACTAGCTCCTACAATGAGCAGTTCTTC
>TRBV19|few|NA|TRBJ1-5
CASTRRGRPQHF
TGTGCCAGTACCCGGCGGGGGCGGCCCCAGCATTTT
>TRBV7-3|NA|NA|TRBJ2-2
CASSLTNTGELFF
TGTGCCAGCAGCTTAACGAACACCGGGGAGCTGTTTTTT
>TRBV6-5|few|NA|TRBJ2-7
CASSQGRDEQYF
TGTGCCAGCAGCCAGGGACGGGACGAGCAGTACTTC
>TRBV27|once|NA|TRBJ2-5
CASSPGSQETQYF
TGTGCCAGCAGTCCAGGGTCCCAAGAGACCCAGTACTTC
>TRBV28|NA|NA|TRBJ2-7
CASSAGNPYEQYF
TGTGCCAGCTCGGCGGGAAACCCCTACGAGCAGTACTTC
>TRBV15|NA|NA|TRBJ2-3
CATSRDRDGTDTQYF
TGTGCCACCAGCAGAGACCGGGACGGCACAGATACGCAGTATTTT
>TRBV5-5|NA|NA|TRBJ2-5
CASSSGVQETQYF
TGTGCCAGCAGCTCCGGGGTCCAAGAGACCCAGTACTTC
>TRBV12-5|NA|NA|TRBJ1-5
CASGPGGANQPQHF
TGTGCTAGTGGTCCGGGGGGGGCCAATCAGCCCCAGCATTTT
>TRBV4-1|NA|NA|TRBJ2-1
CASSQEQITYNEQFF
TGCGCCAGCAGCCAAGAACAGATAACCTACAATGAGCAGTTCTTC
>TRBV19|NA|NA|TRBJ2-5
CASSMSGTTQYF
TGTGCCAGTAGTATGTCCGGGACGACCCAGTACTTC
>TRBV27|NA|TRBD2|TRBJ2-5
CASSLEGGPRETQYF
TGTGCCAGCAGTTTAGAGGGAGGGCCGCGAGAGACCCAGTACTTC
>TRBV2|few|NA|TRBJ1-5
CASGRGLGSNQPQHF
TGTGCCAGCGGGCGGGGACTTGGGAGCAATCAGCCCCAGCATTTT
>TRBV28|NA|TRBD2|TRBJ2-7
CASSTPSSGSAREQYF
TGTGCCAGCAGTACCCCTTCTAGCGGGAGTGCGCGCGAGCAGTACTTC
>TRBV13|NA|NA|TRBJ2-3
CASSLARARSDTQYF
TGTGCCAGCAGCCTGGCTCGGGCGCGGAGTGATACGCAGTATTTT
>TRBV6-5|NA|TRBD2|TRBJ2-7
CASSYSGLAGPYEQYF
TGTGCCAGCAGTTACTCGGGGCTAGCGGGGCCCTACGAGCAGTACTTC
>TRBV7-9|NA|TRBD1|TRBJ2-7
CASSFGQGSPQYF
TGTGCCAGCAGCTTTGGACAGGGGTCCCCTCAGTACTTC
>TRBV6-5|NA|TRBD1|TRBJ1-4
CASSRDRGEKLFF
TGTGCCAGCAGTCGGGACAGGGGTGAAAAACTGTTTTTT
>TRBV6-1|NA|NA|TRBJ2-1
CASSDVGGYSYNEQFF
TGTGCCAGCAGTGATGTTGGGGGCTATTCCTACAATGAGCAGTTCTTC
>TRBV21-1|NA|NA|TRBJ2-6
CASSPIGTGASVKSSGANVLTF
TGTGCCAGCAGCCCTATAGGGACAGGGGCGTCAGTTAAGTCCTCTGGGGCCAACGTCCTGACTTTC
>TRBV2|NA|NA|TRBJ2-5
CASGLEKETQYF
TGTGCCAGCGGTCTAGAGAAAGAGACCCAGTACTTC
>TRBV10-2|NA|NA|TRBJ2-7
CASRTGGEQYF
TGCGCCAGCCGAACAGGTGGGGAGCAGTACTTC